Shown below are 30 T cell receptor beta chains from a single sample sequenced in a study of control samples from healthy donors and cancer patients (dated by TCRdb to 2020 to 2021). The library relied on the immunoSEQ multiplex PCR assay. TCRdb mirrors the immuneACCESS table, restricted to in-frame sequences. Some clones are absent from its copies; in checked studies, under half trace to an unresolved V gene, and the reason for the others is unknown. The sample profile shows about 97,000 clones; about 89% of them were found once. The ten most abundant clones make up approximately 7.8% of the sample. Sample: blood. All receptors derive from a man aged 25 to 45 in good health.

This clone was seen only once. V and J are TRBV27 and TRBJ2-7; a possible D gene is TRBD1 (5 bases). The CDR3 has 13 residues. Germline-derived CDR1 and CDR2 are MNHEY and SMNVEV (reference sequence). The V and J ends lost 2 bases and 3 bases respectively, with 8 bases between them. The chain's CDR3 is CASSLQGIYEQYF. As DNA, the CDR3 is TGTGCCAGCAGTTTACAGGGTATCTACGAGCAGTACTTC.

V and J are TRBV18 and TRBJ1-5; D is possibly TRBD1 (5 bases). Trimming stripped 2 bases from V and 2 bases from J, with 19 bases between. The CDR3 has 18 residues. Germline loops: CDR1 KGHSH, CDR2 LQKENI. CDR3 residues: CASSPEEGHDRGNQPQHF. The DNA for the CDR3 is TGTGCCAGCTCACCAGAGGAAGGACACGACCGGGGCAATCAGCCCCAGCATTTT.

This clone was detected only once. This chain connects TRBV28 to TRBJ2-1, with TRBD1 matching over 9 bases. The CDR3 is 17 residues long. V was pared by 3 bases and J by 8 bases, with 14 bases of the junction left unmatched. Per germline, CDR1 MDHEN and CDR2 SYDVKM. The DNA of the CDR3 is TGTGCCAGCAGTTTTCTTAGTTGGGACAGGGTTAGCGATGAGCAGTTCTTC. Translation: CASSFLSWDRVSDEQFF.

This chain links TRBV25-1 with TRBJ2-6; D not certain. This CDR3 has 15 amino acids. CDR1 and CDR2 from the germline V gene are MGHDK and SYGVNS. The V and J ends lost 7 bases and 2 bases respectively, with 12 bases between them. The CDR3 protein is CASISSHPGANVLTF. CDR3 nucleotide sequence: TGTGCCAGCATAAGCAGCCACCCTGGGGCCAACGTCCTGACTTTC.

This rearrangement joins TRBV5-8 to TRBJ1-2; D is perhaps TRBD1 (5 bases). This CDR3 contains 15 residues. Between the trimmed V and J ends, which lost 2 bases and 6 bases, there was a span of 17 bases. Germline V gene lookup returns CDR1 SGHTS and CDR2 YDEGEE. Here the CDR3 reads CASSFDGRTGDGYTF. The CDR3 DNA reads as TGTGCCAGCAGCTTCGACGGGCGTACGGGGGATGGCTACACCTTC.

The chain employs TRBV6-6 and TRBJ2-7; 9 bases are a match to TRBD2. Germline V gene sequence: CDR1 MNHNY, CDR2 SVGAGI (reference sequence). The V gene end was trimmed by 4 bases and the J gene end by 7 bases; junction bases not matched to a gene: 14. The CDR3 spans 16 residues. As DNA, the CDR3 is TGTGCCAGCAGTTTCACCTTGACTAGCGGCCGTCCGGAGCAGTACTTC. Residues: CASSFTLTSGRPEQYF.

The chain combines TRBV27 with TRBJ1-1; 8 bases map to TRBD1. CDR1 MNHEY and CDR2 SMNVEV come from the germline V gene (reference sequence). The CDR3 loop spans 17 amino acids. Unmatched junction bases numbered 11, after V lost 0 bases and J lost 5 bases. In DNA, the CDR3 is TGTGCCAGCAGTTTATCGATAATCCGGACAGGGTATACTGAAGCTTTCTTT. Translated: CASSLSIIRTGYTEAFF.

The CDR3 here is CASSGTVSGYTF. DNA for the CDR3: TGTGCCAGCAGTGGGACAGTTAGTGGCTACACCTTC. V usage is TRBV12-3 or TRBV12-4 and J usage is TRBJ1-2; 7 bases line up with TRBD1. The CDR3 contains 12 residues. Unmatched junction bases numbered 4, after V lost 5 bases and J lost 7 bases.

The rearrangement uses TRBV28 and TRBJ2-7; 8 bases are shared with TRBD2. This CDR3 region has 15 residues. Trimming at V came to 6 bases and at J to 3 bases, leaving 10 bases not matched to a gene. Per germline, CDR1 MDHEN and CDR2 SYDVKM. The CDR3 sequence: CASRPEVAGFYEQYF. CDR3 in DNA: TGTGCCAGCAGACCTGAGGTAGCGGGGTTCTACGAGCAGTACTTC.

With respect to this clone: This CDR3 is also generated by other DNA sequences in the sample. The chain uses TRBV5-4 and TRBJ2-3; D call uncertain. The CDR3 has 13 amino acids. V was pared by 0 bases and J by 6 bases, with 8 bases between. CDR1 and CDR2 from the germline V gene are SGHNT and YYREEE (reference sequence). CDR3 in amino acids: CASSLDVVDTQYF. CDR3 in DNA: TGTGCCAGCAGCTTGGACGTAGTGGATACGCAGTATTTT.

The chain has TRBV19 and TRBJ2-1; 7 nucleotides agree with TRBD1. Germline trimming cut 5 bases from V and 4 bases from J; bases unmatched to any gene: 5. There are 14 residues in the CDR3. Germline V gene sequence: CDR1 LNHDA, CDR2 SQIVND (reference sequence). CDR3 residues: CASSLRTGYNEQFF. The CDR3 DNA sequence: TGTGCCAGTAGTCTCCGGACAGGTTACAATGAGCAGTTCTTC.

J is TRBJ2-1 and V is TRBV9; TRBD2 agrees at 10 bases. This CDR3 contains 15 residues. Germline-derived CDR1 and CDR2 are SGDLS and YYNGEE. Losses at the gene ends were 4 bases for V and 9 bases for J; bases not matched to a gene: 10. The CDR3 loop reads CASSPGLAALREQFF. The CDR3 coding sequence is TGTGCCAGCAGCCCCGGACTAGCGGCCCTCCGTGAGCAGTTCTTC.

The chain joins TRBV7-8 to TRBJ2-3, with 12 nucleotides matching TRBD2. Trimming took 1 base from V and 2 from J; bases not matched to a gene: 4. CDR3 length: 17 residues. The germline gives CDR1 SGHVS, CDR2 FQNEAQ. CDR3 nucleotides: TGTGCCAGCAGCTTAGAACTAGCGGGGGGATTCACAGATACGCAGTATTTT. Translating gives CASSLELAGGFTDTQYF.

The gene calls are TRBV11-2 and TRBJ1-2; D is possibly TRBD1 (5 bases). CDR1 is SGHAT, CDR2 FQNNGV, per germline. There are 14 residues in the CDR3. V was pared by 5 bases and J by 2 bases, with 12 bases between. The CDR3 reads CASSDTGANYGYTF. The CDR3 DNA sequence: TGTGCCAGCAGCGACACAGGTGCCAACTATGGCTACACCTTC.

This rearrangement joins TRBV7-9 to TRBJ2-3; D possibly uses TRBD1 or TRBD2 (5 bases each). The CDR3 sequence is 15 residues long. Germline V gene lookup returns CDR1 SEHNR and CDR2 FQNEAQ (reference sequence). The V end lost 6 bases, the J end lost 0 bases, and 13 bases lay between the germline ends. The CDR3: CASRAGASSTDTQYF. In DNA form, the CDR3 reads TGTGCCAGCAGAGCCGGGGCTTCTAGCACAGATACGCAGTATTTT.

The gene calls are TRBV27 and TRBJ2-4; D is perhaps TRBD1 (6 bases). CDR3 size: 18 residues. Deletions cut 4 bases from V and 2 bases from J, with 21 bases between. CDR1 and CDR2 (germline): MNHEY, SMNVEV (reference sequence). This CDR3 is CASSSSTTGQGSKNIQYF. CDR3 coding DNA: TGTGCCAGCAGTTCCTCCACTACAGGGCAGGGGTCCAAAAACATTCAGTACTTC.

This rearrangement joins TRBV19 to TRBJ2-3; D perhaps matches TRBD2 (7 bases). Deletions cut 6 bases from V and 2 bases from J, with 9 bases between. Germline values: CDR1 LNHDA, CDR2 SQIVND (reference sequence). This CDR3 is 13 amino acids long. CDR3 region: CASRAGATDTQYF. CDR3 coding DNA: TGTGCCAGTAGGGCGGGGGCCACAGATACGCAGTATTTT.

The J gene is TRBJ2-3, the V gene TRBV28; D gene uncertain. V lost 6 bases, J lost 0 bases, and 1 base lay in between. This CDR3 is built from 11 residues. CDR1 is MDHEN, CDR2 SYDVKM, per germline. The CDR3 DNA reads TGTGCCAGCAGCAGCACAGATACGCAGTATTTT. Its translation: CASSSTDTQYF. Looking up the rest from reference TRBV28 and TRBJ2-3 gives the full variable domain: DVKVTQSSRYLVKRTGEKVFLECVQDMDHENMFWYRQDPGLGLRLIYFSYDVKMKEKGDIPEGYSVSREKKERFSLILESASTNQTSMYLCASSSTDTQYFGPGTRLTVL.

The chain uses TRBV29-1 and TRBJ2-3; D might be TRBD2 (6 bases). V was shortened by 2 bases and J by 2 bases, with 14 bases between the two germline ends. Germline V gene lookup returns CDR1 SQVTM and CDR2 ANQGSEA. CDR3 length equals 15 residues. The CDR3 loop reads CSVERVSGFTDTQYF. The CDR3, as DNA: TGCAGCGTTGAAAGAGTTAGCGGATTCACAGATACGCAGTATTTT.

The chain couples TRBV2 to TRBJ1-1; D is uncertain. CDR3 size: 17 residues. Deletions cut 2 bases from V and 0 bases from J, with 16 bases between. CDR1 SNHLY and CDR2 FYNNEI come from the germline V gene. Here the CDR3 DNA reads TGTGCCAGCAGTGAATCGTGGCAGGAGGTCTTGAACACTGAAGCTTTCTTT. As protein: CASSESWQEVLNTEAFF.

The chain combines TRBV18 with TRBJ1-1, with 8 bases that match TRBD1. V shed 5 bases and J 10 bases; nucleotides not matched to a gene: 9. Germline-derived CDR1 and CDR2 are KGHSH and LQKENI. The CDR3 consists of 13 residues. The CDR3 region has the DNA TGTGCCAGCTCAGTACTGGGGACAGGCGGAGCTTTCTTT. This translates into CASSVLGTGGAFF.

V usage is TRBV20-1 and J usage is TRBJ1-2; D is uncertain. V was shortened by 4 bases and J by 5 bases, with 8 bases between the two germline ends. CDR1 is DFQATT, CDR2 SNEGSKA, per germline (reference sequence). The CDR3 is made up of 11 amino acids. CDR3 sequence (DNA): TGCAGTGCTACACATACTTATGGCTACACCTTC. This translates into CSATHTYGYTF.

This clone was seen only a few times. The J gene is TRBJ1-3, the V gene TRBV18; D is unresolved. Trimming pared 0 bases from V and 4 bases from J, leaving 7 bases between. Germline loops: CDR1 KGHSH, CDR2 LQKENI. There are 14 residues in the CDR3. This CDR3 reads CASSPPGQGNTIYF. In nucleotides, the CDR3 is TGTGCCAGCTCACCACCCGGGCAGGGAAACACCATATATTTT.

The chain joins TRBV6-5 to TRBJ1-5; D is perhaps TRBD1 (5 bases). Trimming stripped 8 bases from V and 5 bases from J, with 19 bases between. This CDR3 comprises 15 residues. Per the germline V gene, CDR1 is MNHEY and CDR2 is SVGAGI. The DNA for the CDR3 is TGTGCCAGCCGATATACTCTGGGGGGGGATCAGCCCCAGCATTTT. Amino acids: CASRYTLGGDQPQHF.

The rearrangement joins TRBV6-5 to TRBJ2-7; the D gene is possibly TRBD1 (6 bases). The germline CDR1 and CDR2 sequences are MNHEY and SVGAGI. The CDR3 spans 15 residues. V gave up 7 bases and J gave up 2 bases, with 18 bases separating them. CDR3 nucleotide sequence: TGTGCCAGCATTATATGGGCAGGGGAAACCTACGAGCAGTACTTC. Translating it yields CASIIWAGETYEQYF.

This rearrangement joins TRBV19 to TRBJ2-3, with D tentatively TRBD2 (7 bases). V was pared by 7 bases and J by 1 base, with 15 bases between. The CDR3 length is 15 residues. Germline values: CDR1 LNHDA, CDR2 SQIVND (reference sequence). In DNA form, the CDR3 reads TGTGCCAGTACGGGCGGGGGCGCCGGCACAGATACGCAGTATTTT. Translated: CASTGGGAGTDTQYF.

CDR3 residues: CASSAPGGTGEGKLFF. For the CDR3, the DNA is TGTGCCAGCAGCGCCCCCGGCGGTACAGGGGAGGGAAAACTGTTTTTT. The chain has TRBV9 and TRBJ1-4; 7 nucleotides agree with TRBD1. CDR1 is SGDLS, CDR2 YYNGEE, per germline. Trimming cost V 3 bases and J 10 bases; bases outside gene matches: 15. CDR3 length: 16 amino acids.

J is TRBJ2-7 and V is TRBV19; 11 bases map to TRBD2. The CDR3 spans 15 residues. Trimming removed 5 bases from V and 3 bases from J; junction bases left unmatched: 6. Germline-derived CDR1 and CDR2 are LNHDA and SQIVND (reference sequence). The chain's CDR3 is CASSATSGSFYEQYV. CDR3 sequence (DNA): TGTGCCAGTAGTGCTACTAGCGGGAGCTTCTACGAGCAGTACGTC.

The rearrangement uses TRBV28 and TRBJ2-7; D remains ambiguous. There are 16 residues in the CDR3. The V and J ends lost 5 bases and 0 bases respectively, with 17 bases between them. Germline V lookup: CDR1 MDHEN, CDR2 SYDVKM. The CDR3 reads CASSPSPNYSSYEQYF. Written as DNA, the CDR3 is TGTGCCAGCAGTCCCTCTCCCAATTACAGCTCCTACGAGCAGTACTTC.

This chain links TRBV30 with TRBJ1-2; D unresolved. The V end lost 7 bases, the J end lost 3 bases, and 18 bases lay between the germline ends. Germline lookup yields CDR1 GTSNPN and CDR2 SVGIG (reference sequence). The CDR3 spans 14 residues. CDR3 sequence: CAYTTITEDYGYTF. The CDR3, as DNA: TGTGCCTACACTACCATCACAGAGGACTATGGCTACACCTTC.